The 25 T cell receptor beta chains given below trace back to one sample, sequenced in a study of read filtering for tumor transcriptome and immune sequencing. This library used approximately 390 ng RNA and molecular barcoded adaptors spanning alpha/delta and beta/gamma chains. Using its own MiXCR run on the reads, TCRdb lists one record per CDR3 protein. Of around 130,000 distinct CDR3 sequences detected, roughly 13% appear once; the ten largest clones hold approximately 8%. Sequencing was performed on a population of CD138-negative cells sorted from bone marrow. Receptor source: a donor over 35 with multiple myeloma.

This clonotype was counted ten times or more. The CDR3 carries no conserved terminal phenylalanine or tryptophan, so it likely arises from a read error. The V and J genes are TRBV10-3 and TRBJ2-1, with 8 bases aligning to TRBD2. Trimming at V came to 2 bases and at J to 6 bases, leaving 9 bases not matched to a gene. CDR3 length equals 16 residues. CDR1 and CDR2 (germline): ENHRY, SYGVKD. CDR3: CAISERGGGRSNEQFL. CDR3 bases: TGTGCCATCAGTGAGAGGGGCGGCGGGAGGTCCAATGAGCAGTTCCTC.

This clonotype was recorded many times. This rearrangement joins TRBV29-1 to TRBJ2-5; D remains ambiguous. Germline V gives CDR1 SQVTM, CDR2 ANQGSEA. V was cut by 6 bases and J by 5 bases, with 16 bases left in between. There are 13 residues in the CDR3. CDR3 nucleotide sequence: TGCAGCGTGCAAAGCGTTGAGAGGGAGACCCAGTACTTC. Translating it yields CSVQSVERETQYF.

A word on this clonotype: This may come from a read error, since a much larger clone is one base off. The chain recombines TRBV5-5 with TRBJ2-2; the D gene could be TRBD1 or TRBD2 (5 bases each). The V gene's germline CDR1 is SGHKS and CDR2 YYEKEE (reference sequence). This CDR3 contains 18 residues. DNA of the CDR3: TGTGCCAGCAGCTTGGGTGGGGCTATTGTCTTTAACACCGGGGAGCTGCTTTTT. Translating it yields CASSLGGAIVFNTGELLF.

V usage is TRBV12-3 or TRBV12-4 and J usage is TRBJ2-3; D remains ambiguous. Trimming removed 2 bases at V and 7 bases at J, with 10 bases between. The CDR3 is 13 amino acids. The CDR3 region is CASSLLQAHTQYF. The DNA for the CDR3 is TGTGCCAGCAGTTTACTGCAGGCCCATACGCAGTATTTT.

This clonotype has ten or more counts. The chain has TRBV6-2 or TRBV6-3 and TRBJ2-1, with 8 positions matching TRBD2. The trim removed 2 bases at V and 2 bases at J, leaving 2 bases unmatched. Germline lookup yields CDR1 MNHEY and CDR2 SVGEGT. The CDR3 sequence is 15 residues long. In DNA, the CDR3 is TGTGCCAGCAGTTACCCGGGACTAGCCTACAATGAGCAGTTCTTC. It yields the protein CASSYPGLAYNEQFF.

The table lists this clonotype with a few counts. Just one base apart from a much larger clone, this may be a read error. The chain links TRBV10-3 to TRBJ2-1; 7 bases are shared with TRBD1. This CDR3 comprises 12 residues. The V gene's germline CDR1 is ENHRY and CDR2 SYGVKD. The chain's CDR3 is CVITLPGGEQFF. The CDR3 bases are TGTGTCATCACCCTCCCAGGGGGTGAGCAGTTCTTC.

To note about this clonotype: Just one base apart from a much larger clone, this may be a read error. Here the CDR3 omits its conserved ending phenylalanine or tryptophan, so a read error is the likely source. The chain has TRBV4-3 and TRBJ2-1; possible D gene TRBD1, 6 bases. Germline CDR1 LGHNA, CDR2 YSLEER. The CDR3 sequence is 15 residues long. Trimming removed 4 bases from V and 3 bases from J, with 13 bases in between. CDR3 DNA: TGCGCCAGCAGCCCTACGGGACAAGACTACAATGAGCAGTTCTCC. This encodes CASSPTGQDYNEQFS.

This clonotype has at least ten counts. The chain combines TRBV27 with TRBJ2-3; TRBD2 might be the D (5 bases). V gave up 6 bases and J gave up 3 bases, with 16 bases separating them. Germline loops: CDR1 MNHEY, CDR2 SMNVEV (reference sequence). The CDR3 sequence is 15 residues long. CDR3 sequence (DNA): TGTGCCAGCAGACTGTGGGAGTGGCGGACAGATACGCAGTATTTT. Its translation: CASRLWEWRTDTQYF.

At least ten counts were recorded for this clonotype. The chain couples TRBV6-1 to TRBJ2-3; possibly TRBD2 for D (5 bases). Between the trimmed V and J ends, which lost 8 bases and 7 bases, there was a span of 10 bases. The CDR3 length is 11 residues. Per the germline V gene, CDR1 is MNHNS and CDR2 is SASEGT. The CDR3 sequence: CASLDYHTQYF. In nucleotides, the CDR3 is TGTGCCAGCCTCGACTACCATACGCAGTATTTT.

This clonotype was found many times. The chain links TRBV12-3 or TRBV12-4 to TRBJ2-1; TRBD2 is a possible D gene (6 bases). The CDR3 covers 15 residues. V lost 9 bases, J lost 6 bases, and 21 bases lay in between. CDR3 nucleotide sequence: TGTGCCAGTGCCCCTAGCGTCTCAGGTGTCAATGAGCAGTTCTTC. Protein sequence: CASAPSVSGVNEQFF.

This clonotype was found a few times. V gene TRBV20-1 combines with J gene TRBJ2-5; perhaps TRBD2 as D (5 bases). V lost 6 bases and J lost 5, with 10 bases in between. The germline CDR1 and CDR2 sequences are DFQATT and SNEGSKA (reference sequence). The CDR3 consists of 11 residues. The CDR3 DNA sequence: TGCAGTGCCGAGGGCGGGGAGACCCAGTACTTC. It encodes CSAEGGETQYF.

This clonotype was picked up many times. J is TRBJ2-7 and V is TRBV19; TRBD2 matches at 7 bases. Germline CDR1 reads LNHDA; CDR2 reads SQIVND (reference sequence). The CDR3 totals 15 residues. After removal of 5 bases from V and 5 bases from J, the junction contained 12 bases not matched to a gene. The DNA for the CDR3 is TGTGCCAGTAGTCTGACGGGAGGAACCGGTAACGAGCAGTACTTC. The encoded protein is CASSLTGGTGNEQYF.

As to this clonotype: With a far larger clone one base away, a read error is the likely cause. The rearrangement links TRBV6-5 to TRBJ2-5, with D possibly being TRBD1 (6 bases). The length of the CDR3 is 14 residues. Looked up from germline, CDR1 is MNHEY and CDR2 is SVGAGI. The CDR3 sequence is CASHPQDSQETLYF. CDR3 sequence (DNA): TGTGCCAGCCACCCCCAGGACAGTCAAGAGACCCTGTACTTC.

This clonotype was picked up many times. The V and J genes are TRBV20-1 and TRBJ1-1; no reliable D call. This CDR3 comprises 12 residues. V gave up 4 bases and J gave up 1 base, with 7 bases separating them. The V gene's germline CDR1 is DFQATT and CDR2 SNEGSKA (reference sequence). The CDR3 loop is CSAINSNTEAFF. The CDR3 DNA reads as TGCAGTGCTATCAATTCGAACACTGAAGCTTTCTTT.

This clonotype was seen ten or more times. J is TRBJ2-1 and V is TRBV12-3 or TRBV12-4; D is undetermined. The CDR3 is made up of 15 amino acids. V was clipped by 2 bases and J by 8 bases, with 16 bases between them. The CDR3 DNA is TGTGCCAGCAGTTTATCTCGGATAGATCAGGATGAGCAGTTCTTC. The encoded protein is CASSLSRIDQDEQFF.

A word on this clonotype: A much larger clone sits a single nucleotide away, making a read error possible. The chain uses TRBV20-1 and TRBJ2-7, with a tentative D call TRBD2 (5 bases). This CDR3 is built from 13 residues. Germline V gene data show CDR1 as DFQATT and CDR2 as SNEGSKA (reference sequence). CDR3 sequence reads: CSARGLNTYEQYF. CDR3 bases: TGCAGTGCCAGAGGGTTAAACACCTACGAGCAGTACTTC.

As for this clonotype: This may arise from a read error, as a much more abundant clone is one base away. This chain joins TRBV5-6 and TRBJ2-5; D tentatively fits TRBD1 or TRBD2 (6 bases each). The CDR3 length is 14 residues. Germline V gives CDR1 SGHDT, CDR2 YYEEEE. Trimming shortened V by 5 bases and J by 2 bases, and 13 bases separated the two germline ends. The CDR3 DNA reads TGTGCCAGCAGAGACGGAGGGGGACAAGAGACCCAGTACTTC. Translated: CASRDGGGQETQYF.

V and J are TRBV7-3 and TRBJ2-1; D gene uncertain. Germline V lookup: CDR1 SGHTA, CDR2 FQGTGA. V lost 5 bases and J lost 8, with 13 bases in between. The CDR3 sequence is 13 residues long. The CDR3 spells CASSPPSRDEQFF. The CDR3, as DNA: TGTGCCAGCAGCCCCCCAAGTCGTGATGAGCAGTTCTTC.

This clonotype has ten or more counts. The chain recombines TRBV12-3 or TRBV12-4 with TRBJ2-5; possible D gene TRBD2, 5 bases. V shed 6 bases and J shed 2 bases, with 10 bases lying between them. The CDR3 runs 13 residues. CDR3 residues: CASRDGIQETQYF. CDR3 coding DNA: TGTGCCAGCAGGGACGGGATACAAGAGACCCAGTACTTC.

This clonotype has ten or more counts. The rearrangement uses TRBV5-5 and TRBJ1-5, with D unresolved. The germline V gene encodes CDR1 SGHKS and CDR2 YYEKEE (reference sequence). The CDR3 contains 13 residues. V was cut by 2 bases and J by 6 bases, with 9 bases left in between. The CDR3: CASSFVLGQPQHF. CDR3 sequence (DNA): TGTGCCAGCAGCTTCGTCCTAGGTCAGCCCCAGCATTTT.

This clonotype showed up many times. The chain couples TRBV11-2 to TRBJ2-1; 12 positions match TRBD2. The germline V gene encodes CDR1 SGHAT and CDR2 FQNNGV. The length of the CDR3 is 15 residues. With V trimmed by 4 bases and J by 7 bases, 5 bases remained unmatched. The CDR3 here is CASSSGTSGFNEQFF. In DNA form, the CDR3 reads TGTGCCAGCAGCTCCGGGACTAGCGGGTTTAATGAGCAGTTCTTC.

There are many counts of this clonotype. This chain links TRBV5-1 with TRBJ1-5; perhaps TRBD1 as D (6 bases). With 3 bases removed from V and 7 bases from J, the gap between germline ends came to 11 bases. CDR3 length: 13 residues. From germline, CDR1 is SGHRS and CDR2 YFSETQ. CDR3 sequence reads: CASSYSGEQPQHF. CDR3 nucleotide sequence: TGCGCCAGCAGCTATTCAGGGGAACAGCCCCAGCATTTT.

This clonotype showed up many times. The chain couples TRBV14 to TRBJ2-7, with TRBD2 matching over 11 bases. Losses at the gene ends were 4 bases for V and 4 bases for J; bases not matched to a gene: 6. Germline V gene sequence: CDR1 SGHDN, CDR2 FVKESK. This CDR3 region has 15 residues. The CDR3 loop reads CASSRTGTSGYEQYF. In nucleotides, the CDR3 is TGTGCCAGCAGCCGAACCGGGACTAGCGGATACGAGCAGTACTTC.

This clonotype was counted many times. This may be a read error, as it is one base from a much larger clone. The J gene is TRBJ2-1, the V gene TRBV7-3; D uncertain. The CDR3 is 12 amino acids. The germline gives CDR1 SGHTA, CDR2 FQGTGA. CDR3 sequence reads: CASGLGGGEQFF. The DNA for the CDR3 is TGTGCCAGCGGCTTAGGCGGTGGTGAGCAGTTCTTC.

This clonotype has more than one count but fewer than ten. Here the CDR3 DNA reads TGTGCCAGTGGTGGTCTAAGCTCTGGAAACACCATATATTTT. Translation gives CASGGLSSGNTIYF. The chain couples TRBV7-2 to TRBJ1-3, with unresolved D. CDR3 length equals 14 residues. CDR1 SGHTA and CDR2 FQGNSA come from the germline V gene. V was cut by 9 bases and J by 0 bases, with 12 bases left in between.